This is a list of T cell receptor beta chains from one sample in a study of OX40 agonist ivuxolimab in advanced cancers. TCRdb's copy holds only in-frame clones and misses some; the assay was immunoSEQ multiplex PCR. The table records under 85,000 clones, approximately 90% of them present only once. Sequenced here: CD4+ or CD8+ T cells sorted from blood, sampled in a trial of the OX40 agonist ivuxolimab. Receptor source: an adult with an advanced solid tumor such as melanoma, head and neck, liver or kidney cancer. Both conserved end residues are part of each CDR3. The order of the fields is V gene, clone size, CDR3 length, D gene, J gene, CDR3 protein, CDR3 DNA. The D gene is left open where the match is weak. Part of the rows lack a size; the others show once, few, many or a class for expanded clones.

V: TRBV5-5; size: -; length: 15; D: TRBD1; J: TRBJ1-1; CDR3: CASSGGTGYVAEAFF; DNA: TGTGCCAGCAGCGGAGGGACAGGGTATGTTGCTGAAGCTTTCTTT
V: TRBV6-5; size: -; length: 12; D: -; J: TRBJ1-2; CDR3: CASSPREGGYTF; DNA: TGTGCCAGCAGTCCTCGAGAGGGTGGCTACACCTTC
V: TRBV7-3; size: -; length: 13; D: -; J: TRBJ1-2; CDR3: CASSLNSNYGYTF; DNA: TGTGCCAGCAGCTTGAACAGTAACTATGGCTACACCTTC
V: TRBV10-3; size: few; length: 13; D: -; J: TRBJ1-5; CDR3: CAISGPSGQPQHF; DNA: TGTGCCATCAGTGGACCCTCGGGACAGCCCCAGCATTTT
V: TRBV7-3; size: once; length: 13; D: -; J: TRBJ2-1; CDR3: CASRPGKAYEQFF; DNA: TGTGCCAGCAGACCCGGGAAGGCCTATGAGCAGTTCTTC
V: TRBV5-1; size: once; length: 15; D: -; J: TRBJ1-1; CDR3: CASSILPGPDTEAFF; DNA: TGCGCCAGCAGCATACTACCGGGACCGGACACTGAAGCTTTCTTT
V: TRBV11-2; size: -; length: 17; D: -; J: TRBJ1-6; CDR3: CASSFFSLSEGSSPLHF; DNA: TGTGCCAGCAGCTTTTTCTCCCTCTCGGAGGGGAGTTCACCCCTCCACTTT
V: TRBV5-1; size: -; length: 14; D: TRBD1; J: TRBJ2-7; CDR3: CASSSGTATYEQYF; DNA: TGCGCCAGCAGCTCCGGGACAGCTACCTACGAGCAGTACTTC
V: TRBV2; size: -; length: 12; D: -; J: TRBJ2-7; CDR3: CASGKSVYEQYF; DNA: TGTGCCAGCGGGAAATCTGTCTACGAGCAGTACTTC
V: TRBV28; size: -; length: 12; D: -; J: TRBJ1-1; CDR3: CASSLGDTEAFF; DNA: TGTGCCAGCAGTTTGGGAGACACTGAAGCTTTCTTT
V: TRBV9; size: -; length: 12; D: -; J: TRBJ2-4; CDR3: CASCVGKNIQYF; DNA: TGTGCCAGCTGTGTGGGCAAAAACATTCAGTACTTC
V: TRBV9; size: -; length: 16; D: -; J: TRBJ2-5; CDR3: CASSVGVGGPQETQYF; DNA: TGTGCCAGCAGCGTAGGCGTGGGGGGCCCTCAAGAGACCCAGTACTTC
V: TRBV28; size: -; length: 16; D: -; J: TRBJ1-1; CDR3: CASNSPTTARNTEAFF; DNA: TGTGCCAGCAATTCCCCCACCACCGCAAGAAACACTGAAGCTTTCTTT
V: TRBV18; size: -; length: 16; D: -; J: TRBJ1-3; CDR3: CASSPVEESSGNTIYF; DNA: TGTGCCAGCTCACCCGTCGAGGAAAGCTCTGGAAACACCATATATTTT
V: TRBV5-1; size: -; length: 13; D: -; J: TRBJ2-2; CDR3: CASSLAISGELFF; DNA: TGCGCCAGCAGCTTGGCCATTTCCGGGGAGCTGTTTTTT
V: TRBV4-2; size: -; length: 15; D: -; J: TRBJ2-7; CDR3: CASSQRPGSSYEQYF; DNA: TGTGCCAGCAGCCAGCGCCCAGGCAGCTCCTACGAGCAGTACTTC
V: TRBV29-1; size: few; length: 11; D: -; J: TRBJ1-1; CDR3: CSVEGAGGAFF; DNA: TGCAGCGTTGAAGGGGCAGGAGGAGCTTTCTTT